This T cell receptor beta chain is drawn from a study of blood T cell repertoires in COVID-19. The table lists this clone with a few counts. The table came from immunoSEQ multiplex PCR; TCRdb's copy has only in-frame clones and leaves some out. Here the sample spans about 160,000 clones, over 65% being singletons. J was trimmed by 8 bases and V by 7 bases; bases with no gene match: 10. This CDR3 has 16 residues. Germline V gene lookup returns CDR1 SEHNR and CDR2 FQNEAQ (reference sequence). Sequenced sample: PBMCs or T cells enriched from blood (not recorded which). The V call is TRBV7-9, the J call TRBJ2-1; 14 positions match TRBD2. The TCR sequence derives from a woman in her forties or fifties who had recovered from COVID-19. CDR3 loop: CASTTPGTSGSDEQFF. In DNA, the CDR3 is TGTGCCAGCACCACCCCCGGGACTAGCGGGAGCGATGAGCAGTTCTTC.